The 25 T cell receptor beta chains listed next were all sequenced from one sample in a study of glioma-infiltrating T cells after dendritic cell vaccination. TCRdb keeps only in-frame clones here, not all; method: immunoSEQ multiplex PCR. Of around 96,000 clones listed, approximately 80% are singletons. The input for sequencing was blood, taken before dendritic cell vaccination. These TCRs come from a human donor with glioblastoma.

The chain couples TRBV6-1 to TRBJ2-4; 12 nucleotides agree with TRBD2. The V segment lost 2 bases and the J segment 1 base; nucleotides outside the gene matches: 9. CDR3 size: 19 residues. The V gene's germline CDR1 is MNHNS and CDR2 SASEGT. CDR3 bases: TGTGCCAGCAGTGAATTTCCTAGCGGGGGGGCTGGGGCCAAAAACATTCAGTACTTC. Amino acid sequence: CASSEFPSGGAGAKNIQYF.

A few counts support this clone. The J gene is TRBJ1-2, the V gene TRBV18, with 8 bases aligning to TRBD1. V lost 5 bases and J lost 2; bases outside the gene matches: 7. This CDR3 has 15 amino acids. CDR1 and CDR2 from the germline V gene are KGHSH and LQKENI. Here the CDR3 DNA reads TGTGCCAGCTCAAACGGACAGGGACGAAACTATGGCTACACCTTC. It encodes CASSNGQGRNYGYTF.

V and J are TRBV10-3 and TRBJ1-1; D gene uncertain. The length of the CDR3 is 13 residues. In germline, CDR1 is ENHRY, CDR2 SYGVKD. Trimming left V 6 bases short and J 1 base short, with 9 bases between. The DNA of the CDR3 is TGTGCCATCAGCTCCGCAGGGAACACTGAAGCTTTCTTT. It codes for CAISSAGNTEAFF.

The V gene is TRBV7-3, the J gene TRBJ2-4, with TRBD2 matching 10 bases. The CDR3 spans 13 residues. CDR1 and CDR2 from the germline V gene are SGHTA and FQGTGA. Unmatched junction bases numbered 4, after V lost 5 bases and J lost 9 bases. CDR3 residues: CASSLAGDGIQYF. CDR3 sequence (DNA): TGTGCCAGCAGCCTAGCGGGAGACGGCATTCAGTACTTC.

In this sample, this clone turned up once. For the CDR3, the DNA is TGCGCCACCCGGGAGCGGGATAATGAAAAACTGTTTTTT. It translates to CATRERDNEKLFF. The V and J genes are TRBV5-1 and TRBJ1-4; no clear D gene. V was shortened by 9 bases and J by 4 bases, with 13 bases between the two germline ends. CDR1 and CDR2 (germline): SGHRS, YFSETQ. The CDR3 spans 13 residues.

V is TRBV29-1 and J is TRBJ2-3; 7 nucleotides align to TRBD2. The V gene's germline CDR1 is SQVTM and CDR2 ANQGSEA. The J segment lost 0 bases and the V segment lost 7 bases, leaving 7 bases of the junction unmatched. This CDR3 has 14 residues. Here the CDR3 reads CSGVRRGSTDTQYF. The CDR3 nucleotides read TGCAGCGGGGTTAGGCGGGGGAGCACAGATACGCAGTATTTT.

The chain has TRBV10-3 and TRBJ2-6; D is perhaps TRBD1 (6 bases). Germline-derived CDR1 and CDR2 are ENHRY and SYGVKD. The CDR3 runs 20 residues. With 0 bases removed from V and 0 bases from J, the gap between germline ends came to 18 bases. Here the CDR3 DNA reads TGTGCCATCAGTGAGTCGTGGTCGGACAGCGAGTACTCTGGGGCCAACGTCCTGACTTTC. Protein product: CAISESWSDSEYSGANVLTF.

The rearrangement joins TRBV21-1 to TRBJ1-1. TRBV21-1 counts as a pseudogene. The CDR3 totals 17 residues. The CDR3 DNA reads as TGTGCCAGCAGCAAAGTCTGTCGGGAGCGTAGTTGCACTGAAGCTTTCTTT. This codes for CASSKVCRERSCTEAFF.

There are a few counts of this clone. The chain recombines TRBV5-6 with TRBJ1-3; possibly TRBD1 for D (6 bases). Germline lookup yields CDR1 SGHDT and CDR2 YYEEEE. With 4 bases removed from V and 4 bases from J, the gap between germline ends came to 15 bases. The CDR3 consists of 15 residues. The CDR3 protein is CASSPVGGLGNTIYF. The CDR3 DNA reads TGTGCCAGCAGCCCGGTGGGGGGGCTGGGAAACACCATATATTTT.

V gene TRBV29-1 combines with J gene TRBJ1-2; no reliable D call. The germline CDR1 and CDR2 sequences are SQVTM and ANQGSEA. This CDR3 has 14 residues. V was cut by 6 bases and J by 2 bases, with 16 bases left in between. The CDR3 protein is CSVGSPITNYGYTF. As DNA, the CDR3 is TGCAGCGTGGGGAGTCCTATAACCAACTATGGCTACACCTTC.

The chain uses TRBV18 and TRBJ2-7; 11 bases map to TRBD1. Germline loops: CDR1 KGHSH, CDR2 LQKENI. After removal of 3 bases from V and 0 bases from J, the junction contained 4 bases not matched to a gene. The CDR3 loop spans 16 amino acids. The CDR3 loop reads CASSPRTGGISYEQYF. CDR3 DNA sequence: TGTGCCAGCTCACCGAGGACAGGGGGCATCTCCTACGAGCAGTACTTC.

This chain joins TRBV9 and TRBJ1-2; possibly TRBD1 for D (6 bases). V lost 0 bases to trimming and J lost 4 bases, with 16 bases between them. The CDR3 has 16 amino acids. Germline CDR1 reads SGDLS; CDR2 reads YYNGEE. CDR3 coding DNA: TGTGCCAGCAGCGTAGAGGGGAGGGGGGGAGGCTATGGCTACACCTTC. Its protein product is CASSVEGRGGGYGYTF. Filled out from reference TRBV9 and TRBJ1-2, the complete variable domain reads DSGVTQTPKHLITATGQRVTLRCSPRSGDLSVYWYQQSLDQGLQFLIQYYNGEERAKGNILERFSAQQFPDLHSELNLSSLELGDSALYFCASSVEGRGGGYGYTFGSGTRLTVV.

This clone was counted a few times. The J gene is TRBJ2-7, the V gene TRBV11-3; perhaps TRBD1 as D (6 bases). The V end was cut by 3 bases, the J end by 7 bases, with 13 bases between. Germline V gives CDR1 SGHNT, CDR2 YENEEA. The CDR3 runs 13 residues. CDR3: CASSLTGSLEQYF. The CDR3 region has the DNA TGTGCCAGCAGCTTGACAGGTTCGCTTGAGCAGTACTTC.

This clone was picked up a small number of times. The V call is TRBV10-3, the J call TRBJ2-3; 8 bases fit TRBD1. After removal of 2 bases from V and 5 bases from J, the junction contained 6 bases not matched to a gene. Germline V gene sequence: CDR1 ENHRY, CDR2 SYGVKD. CDR3 length: 15 residues. The CDR3 bases are TGTGCCATCAGTGAGCCCGGACAGGGTAGAGATACGCAGTATTTT. This encodes CAISEPGQGRDTQYF.

This chain uses TRBV5-1 with TRBJ1-2, with TRBD1 identical over 8 bases. J gave up 5 bases and V 3 bases, and 12 bases lay outside the gene matches. CDR1 and CDR2 from the germline V gene are SGHRS and YFSETQ. The CDR3 has 16 amino acids. Here the CDR3 reads CASSYVSTGAHYGYTF. The CDR3 nucleotides are TGCGCCAGCAGCTACGTCTCGACAGGGGCCCATTATGGCTACACCTTC.

The rearrangement joins TRBV11-2 to TRBJ2-5, with D hard to call. The end of the DNA fits TRBJ2-7 better, so the J call may be wrong. This CDR3 is built from 10 residues. Germline CDR1 and CDR2: SGHAT and FQNNGV. The CDR3 DNA reads TGTGCCAGCAGCCATAACGAGCAGTACTTC. Protein: CASSHNEQYF.

The gene calls are TRBV18 and TRBJ2-7, with 12 bases identical to TRBD1. The CDR3 covers 13 residues. CDR1 and CDR2 (germline): KGHSH, LQKENI. The ends lost 6 bases at V and 7 bases at J; junction bases unmatched: 4. The CDR3 here is CASSRDRGQEQYF. The CDR3 DNA sequence: TGTGCCAGCTCGCGGGACAGGGGGCAAGAGCAGTACTTC.

The chain employs TRBV2 and TRBJ2-7; the D gene is possibly TRBD2 (6 bases). The CDR3 contains 13 residues. Trimming left V 7 bases short and J 3 bases short, with 13 bases between. The V gene's germline CDR1 is SNHLY and CDR2 FYNNEI. This chain's CDR3 is CASTEGYFYEQYF. The CDR3 coding sequence is TGTGCCAGCACGGAGGGTTACTTCTACGAGCAGTACTTC.

The CDR3 region has the DNA TGCGCCAGCAGCTTGACAGAATATGGCTACACCTTC. It translates to CASSLTEYGYTF. The chain carries TRBV5-1 and TRBJ1-2; no reliable D call. V shed 1 base and J shed 5 bases, with 6 bases lying between them. The CDR3 is made up of 12 amino acids. Germline assignment: CDR1 SGHRS and CDR2 YFSETQ.

This chain joins TRBV4-2 and TRBJ2-1; 7 nucleotides agree with TRBD2. This CDR3 comprises 15 residues. Germline V gene sequence: CDR1 LGHNA, CDR2 YNFKEQ. V shed 1 base and J 5 bases; nucleotides not matched to a gene: 5. The CDR3 nucleotides read TGTGCCAGCAGCCAAGTAGGAGGGAGGGACAATGAGCAGTTCTTC. Translated, it gives CASSQVGGRDNEQFF.

The rearrangement uses TRBV7-6 and TRBJ2-3, with 12 nucleotides matching TRBD2. The CDR3 covers 18 residues. V lost 1 base and J lost 0; bases outside the gene matches: 5. Germline CDR1 SGHVS, CDR2 FNYEAQ. CDR3 loop: CASSLVGTSGFSTDTQYF. The CDR3, as DNA: TGTGCCAGCAGCTTAGTTGGGACTAGCGGGTTCAGCACAGATACGCAGTATTTT.

The gene calls are TRBV7-9 and TRBJ2-7; TRBD2 matches at 10 bases. The V and J ends lost 9 bases and 6 bases, in that order; junction bases with no gene match: 8. Germline CDR1 reads SEHNR; CDR2 reads FQNEAQ (reference sequence). This CDR3 contains 13 residues. The DNA for the CDR3 is TGTGCCAGTACCCTAGCGGGAGTTTCCGAGCAGTACTTC. Translated: CASTLAGVSEQYF.

The chain recombines TRBV5-1 with TRBJ1-3, with D possibly being TRBD1 (5 bases). The germline V gene encodes CDR1 SGHRS and CDR2 YFSETQ. This CDR3 comprises 15 residues. Trimming took 2 bases from V and 4 from J, leaving 13 bases between them. This CDR3 reads CASSFTGLIGNTIYF. CDR3 nucleotides: TGCGCCAGCAGCTTTACAGGATTAATCGGAAACACCATATATTTT.

The V call is TRBV6-1, the J call TRBJ2-7; 10 bases map to TRBD2. The V segment lost 8 bases and the J segment 1 base; nucleotides outside the gene matches: 2. CDR3 length: 13 residues. Germline CDR1 reads MNHNS; CDR2 reads SASEGT. The CDR3 DNA reads as TGTGCCAGCGTACTAGCGGGGTCCTACGAGCAGTACTTC. This codes for CASVLAGSYEQYF.

The rearrangement uses TRBV15 and TRBJ2-3; weak D call: TRBD2 (6 bases). CDR1 LNHNV and CDR2 YYDKDF come from the germline V gene (reference sequence). The CDR3 length is 16 residues. The V gene lost 1 base and the J gene lost 0 bases, with 11 bases spanning the gap. CDR3 protein: CATSRGSGASTDTQYF. CDR3 nucleotides: TGTGCCACCAGCAGAGGGTCGGGAGCTAGCACAGATACGCAGTATTTT.